This T cell receptor (beta chain) was obtained from a study of cytomegalovirus exposure and HLA in healthy donors. Study background: Most genotyped donors, 65% to 90% of about 360, had Caucasian-associated genetic ancestry.

Study observations and caveats: As immune exposure information, only CMV serostatus was available.

Notes on this clone: Its target is not known.

PCR amplification relied on 60 Vbeta primers (plus 13 Jbeta primers). Measured with immunoSEQ multiplex PCR; TCRdb has only the in-frame clones, and not every one. This table lists tens of thousands of clones. The CDR3 contains 16 residues. V was trimmed by 2 bases and J by 4 bases, leaving 18 bases between them. CDR1 and CDR2 from the germline V gene are MNHEY and SVGAGI. The chain couples TRBV6-5 to TRBJ2-7; TRBD1 is a possible D gene (5 bases). This TCR was sampled from a male donor in good health and CMV-seronegative. The specimen was PBMCs. This CDR3 is CASSYARQFLAYEQYF. The CDR3 DNA reads as TGTGCCAGCAGTTACGCAAGACAGTTCCTGGCATACGAGCAGTACTTC.